The 26 T cell receptor beta chains below were found in one sample sequenced in a study of shared clonotypes between healthy human individuals (dated by TCRdb to the early 2020s). The method behind the library was the immunoSEQ multiplex PCR assay. TCRdb took over this immuneACCESS table, retaining in-frame rearrangements with V and J assigned. Such tables are incomplete; in checked studies, under half of the missing clones stem from an unresolved V gene, and the remainder is unexplained. For this sample there are some 1 million clones; roughly 80% appear just once. The ten largest account for 1.4% to 1.5% of the sample. The specimen sequenced was memory CD4+ T cells sorted from blood. Explained via the paper, the cell subset or site label denotes: CD45RA-negative fraction. The receptors originated from a man between 18 and 29 years old in good health.

V gene TRBV10-3 combines with J gene TRBJ2-2, with TRBD2 identical over 11 bases. Germline V CDR1 and CDR2: ENHRY, SYGVKD. The V gene end was trimmed by 0 bases and the J gene end by 4 bases; junction bases not matched to a gene: 10. The CDR3 length is 19 residues. The CDR3 is CAISESLAGVDRGTGELFF. The CDR3 bases are TGTGCCATCAGTGAGTCACTAGCGGGGGTGGATCGTGGCACCGGGGAGCTGTTTTTT.

This clone was seen a few times. The chain carries TRBV14 and TRBJ1-1; 7 bases agree with TRBD1. The CDR3 is made up of 13 amino acids. Per the germline V gene, CDR1 is SGHDN and CDR2 is FVKESK. V lost 4 bases, J lost 6 bases, and 5 bases stayed unmatched. The CDR3: CASSLDRVAEAFF. The CDR3 nucleotides read TGTGCCAGCAGCCTTGACAGGGTTGCTGAAGCTTTCTTT.

The gene calls are TRBV7-9 and TRBJ2-6; D gene uncertain. CDR3 length: 14 residues. The germline CDR1 and CDR2 sequences are SEHNR and FQNEAQ (reference sequence). Trimming stripped 0 bases from V and 8 bases from J, with 8 bases between. The CDR3 bases are TGTGCCAGCAGCTTAGCTGGTCCTCCCAACGTCCTGACTTTC. It encodes CASSLAGPPNVLTF.

The chain is built from TRBV10-3 and TRBJ2-7, with TRBD1 matching 8 bases. The CDR3 is 14 residues long. V trimming: 10 bases; J trimming: 0 bases; junction bases outside the gene matches: 8. Looked up from germline, CDR1 is ENHRY and CDR2 is SYGVKD. CDR3: CATGQGSSSYEQYF. In nucleotides, the CDR3 is TGTGCCACCGGACAGGGTTCGAGCTCCTACGAGCAGTACTTC.

The chain links TRBV28 to TRBJ2-1; TRBD1 matches 11 bases. J lost 4 bases, V lost 4 bases, and 3 bases had no gene match. The CDR3 is 15 residues long. Germline CDR1 MDHEN, CDR2 SYDVKM. In DNA form, the CDR3 reads TGTGCCAGCAGTTGGGGACAGGGGGGTTACAATGAGCAGTTCTTC. This translates into CASSWGQGGYNEQFF.

A note on this clone: At the DNA level, this CDR3 is encoded by other sequences in the same sample as well. The V gene is TRBV28, the J gene TRBJ1-6; D is perhaps TRBD1 (5 bases). V shed 6 bases and J shed 3 bases, with 12 bases lying between them. The germline V gene encodes CDR1 MDHEN and CDR2 SYDVKM. CDR3 size: 15 residues. CDR3 nucleotide sequence: TGTGCCAGCAGAGTTTCCGACAGCTATAATTCACCCCTCCACTTT. Its translation: CASRVSDSYNSPLHF. Using reference TRBV28 and TRBJ1-6 for the parts outside the CDR3, the full variable domain is DVKVTQSSRYLVKRTGEKVFLECVQDMDHENMFWYRQDPGLGLRLIYFSYDVKMKEKGDIPEGYSVSREKKERFSLILESASTNQTSMYLCASRVSDSYNSPLHFGNGTRLTVT.

This clone came up a few times. This CDR3 is also generated by other DNA sequences in the sample. The chain couples TRBV5-1 to TRBJ2-2; TRBD1 might be the D (5 bases). CDR1 is SGHRS and CDR2 is YFSETQ in the germline V gene. CDR3 length equals 15 residues. The germline V and J ends were trimmed by 0 bases and 5 bases, with 11 bases remaining between them. The CDR3 DNA reads as TGCGCCAGCAGCTTGGAGGGGTCTGGGACCGGGGAGCTGTTTTTT. It specifies CASSLEGSGTGELFF.

The chain links TRBV21-1 to TRBJ1-1. TRBV21-1 is a pseudogene. The CDR3 runs to 14 residues. This chain's CDR3 is CASTVQLMNTEAFF. In DNA, the CDR3 is TGTGCCAGCACCGTCCAACTTATGAACACTGAAGCTTTCTTT.

The rearrangement uses TRBV29-1 and TRBJ2-5, with 11 nucleotides matching TRBD2. The germline V gene has CDR1 SQVTM and CDR2 ANQGSEA. The CDR3 has 16 amino acids. V lost 5 bases, J lost 0 bases, and 8 bases stayed unmatched. The CDR3 here is CSVKGGTSGNQETQYF. The CDR3 DNA is TGCAGCGTTAAGGGGGGGACTAGCGGCAACCAAGAGACCCAGTACTTC.

V usage is TRBV5-1 and J usage is TRBJ2-1; D is possibly TRBD1 (6 bases). Trimming stripped 7 bases from V and 6 bases from J, with 14 bases between. The CDR3 length is 13 residues. Germline values: CDR1 SGHRS, CDR2 YFSETQ. The CDR3 is CASEQGSGNEQFF. The CDR3 coding sequence is TGCGCCAGCGAACAGGGATCGGGCAATGAGCAGTTCTTC.

This clone was detected a few times. This chain joins TRBV30 and TRBJ1-2, with no clear D. The CDR3 contains 13 residues. Germline V gives CDR1 GTSNPN, CDR2 SVGIG (reference sequence). The germline V and J ends were trimmed by 4 bases and 8 bases, with 17 bases remaining between them. CDR3 in amino acids: CAWIGARSVGYTF. As DNA, the CDR3 is TGTGCCTGGATCGGAGCCCGCTCGGTGGGCTACACCTTC.

The chain links TRBV29-1 to TRBJ2-1, with TRBD2 matching 11 bases. CDR1 and CDR2 from the germline V gene are SQVTM and ANQGSEA. Trimming at V came to 5 bases and at J to 9 bases, leaving 3 bases not matched to a gene. This CDR3 is 12 amino acids long. The CDR3 spells CSVTSGSSEQFF. The CDR3 bases are TGCAGCGTTACTAGCGGGAGCTCTGAGCAGTTCTTC.

This clone was recorded only once. The chain joins TRBV27 to TRBJ1-2; maybe TRBD1 (6 bases). V lost 2 bases and J 7 bases, leaving 14 bases between the germline ends. The germline gives CDR1 MNHEY, CDR2 SMNVEV (reference sequence). The CDR3 spans 14 residues. The CDR3 here is CASSLRDTSTGYTF. The CDR3, as DNA: TGTGCCAGCAGTTTAAGGGACACGTCGACTGGCTACACCTTC.

The chain carries TRBV19 and TRBJ2-2; no definite D call. The CDR3 length is 14 residues. CDR1 and CDR2 (germline): LNHDA, SQIVND (reference sequence). V shed 3 bases and J shed 1 base, with 6 bases lying between them. CDR3 sequence reads: CASSIEVNTGELFF. The CDR3 DNA follows: TGTGCCAGTAGTATTGAAGTGAACACCGGGGAGCTGTTTTTT.

In its sample, this clone was seen a few times. This chain uses TRBV2 with TRBJ1-1; TRBD1 is a possible D gene (6 bases). Trimming removed 4 bases at V and 1 base at J, with 13 bases between. This CDR3 contains 15 residues. The germline V gene encodes CDR1 SNHLY and CDR2 FYNNEI. This chain's CDR3 is CASSGSGARNTEAFF. The CDR3 DNA reads TGTGCCAGCAGTGGGTCAGGGGCAAGGAACACTGAAGCTTTCTTT.

The chain recombines TRBV6-5 with TRBJ1-6; D remains ambiguous. In germline, CDR1 is MNHEY, CDR2 SVGAGI. CDR3 length: 14 amino acids. The V end was cut by 6 bases, the J end by 5 bases, with 11 bases between. The CDR3 protein is CASRTAHNNSPLHF. Here the CDR3 DNA reads TGTGCCAGCAGGACCGCTCATAATAATTCACCCCTCCACTTT.

This sequence joins TRBV27 and TRBJ2-7; D could derive from TRBD1 or TRBD2 (5 bases each). This CDR3 region has 15 residues. V lost 5 bases to trimming and J lost 3 bases, with 17 bases between them. CDR1 MNHEY and CDR2 SMNVEV come from the germline V gene (reference sequence). The DNA for the CDR3 is TGTGCCAGCAGTGCAGAGCCGGGACCCCGCTACGAGCAGTACTTC. It specifies CASSAEPGPRYEQYF.

The chain is built from TRBV23-1 and TRBJ1-2; 7 positions match TRBD1. TRBV23-1 is an ORF, with its function uncertain. The CDR3 has 14 residues. V gave up 6 bases and J gave up 7 bases; unmatched junction bases: 11. The CDR3 region is CASSQRDSGSGYTF. CDR3 nucleotide sequence: TGCGCCAGCAGCCAAAGGGACAGCGGGTCTGGCTACACCTTC.

The chain carries TRBV7-9 and TRBJ2-1; 11 bases map to TRBD2. The length of the CDR3 is 18 residues. V shed 3 bases, J shed 6 bases, and the junction held 13 bases outside the gene matches. Germline V gene data show CDR1 as SEHNR and CDR2 as FQNEAQ (reference sequence). CDR3 sequence (DNA): TGTGCCAGCAGCTTCTGGACAGGCGGCGGGACTAGCGGCAATGAGCAGTTCTTC. Residues: CASSFWTGGGTSGNEQFF.

The count of this clone is one. This sequence joins TRBV6-6 and TRBJ1-1, with D possibly TRBD1 on 6 matching bases. The CDR3 contains 16 residues. Trimming shortened V by 0 bases and J by 1 base, and 12 bases separated the two germline ends. Germline CDR1 is MNHNY and CDR2 is SVGAGI (reference sequence). CDR3 loop: CASSYSQGAGNTEAFF. The CDR3 DNA sequence: TGTGCCAGCAGTTACTCACAGGGCGCGGGGAACACTGAAGCTTTCTTT.

The V and J genes are TRBV6-5 and TRBJ2-7; D not certain. Germline CDR1 MNHEY, CDR2 SVGAGI. The V end was cut by 6 bases, the J end by 1 base, with 7 bases between. CDR3 length: 12 residues. CDR3 protein: CASRSLSYEQYF. The DNA of the CDR3 is TGTGCCAGCAGGTCCCTATCCTACGAGCAGTACTTC.

The V and J genes are TRBV18 and TRBJ2-5; tentatively, D is TRBD1 or TRBD2 (7 bases each). The CDR3 totals 14 residues. The V gene lost 4 bases and the J gene lost 5 bases, with 14 bases spanning the gap. Germline V gene sequence: CDR1 KGHSH, CDR2 LQKENI. The CDR3 loop reads CASSRQGGPETQYF. Here the CDR3 DNA reads TGTGCCAGCTCACGACAGGGAGGGCCGGAGACCCAGTACTTC.

CDR3 nucleotide sequence: TGCGCCAGCAGCCAAACAGGCCTATATGGCTACACCTTC. Translation gives CASSQTGLYGYTF. The chain links TRBV4-1 to TRBJ1-2; D is perhaps TRBD1 (5 bases). This CDR3 has 13 residues. V was clipped by 2 bases and J by 5 bases, with 9 bases between them. Germline V gene sequence: CDR1 MGHRA, CDR2 YSYEKL.

J is TRBJ2-1 and V is TRBV19; D is unresolved. CDR3 length equals 15 residues. The V end was cut by 5 bases, the J end by 3 bases, with 14 bases between. The germline V gene encodes CDR1 LNHDA and CDR2 SQIVND (reference sequence). CDR3 nucleotide sequence: TGTGCCAGTAGTCCGAATCTAGGGATCTACAATGAGCAGTTCTTC. Translating gives CASSPNLGIYNEQFF.

The chain recombines TRBV9 with TRBJ1-2; D is ambiguous. Trimming cost V 0 bases and J 2 bases, with 8 bases left between them. This CDR3 comprises 14 residues. In germline, CDR1 is SGDLS, CDR2 YYNGEE. CDR3 region: CASSVASGNYGYTF. DNA for the CDR3: TGTGCCAGCAGCGTAGCTTCGGGGAACTATGGCTACACCTTC.

V usage is TRBV30 and J usage is TRBJ2-3; D is unclear. CDR3 length equals 13 residues. Germline V CDR1 and CDR2: GTSNPN, SVGIG (reference sequence). V gave up 0 bases and J gave up 2 bases, with 6 bases separating them. The DNA for the CDR3 is TGTGCCTGGAGTGTCGGGTTCACAGATACGCAGTATTTT. Its protein is CAWSVGFTDTQYF.